This T cell receptor beta chain was sequenced during a study of tumor and adjacent non-tumor tissue in lung cancer. Study-wide context: The patients, some ten men and 4 or 5 women, were about 31 to 80 with stage I to III disease.

Comments on this clonotype: An end of the junction does not agree with germline; a read error may underlie this.

No cell sorting was done before RNA was extracted from the tissue. Three rounds of nested PCR, following a modified ARM-PCR protocol, produced the TCRbeta library. TCRdb reanalysed the multiplex PCR reads using MiXCR and keeps one entry per CDR3 protein. Of under 150,000 distinct CDR3 sequences in the sample, over 65% were seen once. The length of the CDR3 is 15 residues. Germline lookup yields CDR1 MNHEY and CDR2 SVGAGI. This clonotype originated in a man in his thirties or forties with non-small cell lung cancer. This rearrangement joins TRBV6-5 to TRBJ2-3; weak D call: TRBD2 (6 bases). Source material: lung tumor tissue. The CDR3 loop is CASSYSGGIGDTQCF. CDR3 nucleotide sequence: TGTGCCAGCAGTTACTCGGGCGGGATCGGGGATACGCAGTGTTTT.